A selection of T cell receptor beta chains follows, all from one sample in a study of OX40 agonist ivuxolimab in advanced cancers. The table came from immunoSEQ multiplex PCR; TCRdb's copy has only in-frame clones and leaves some out. The sample carries 90,000 to 100,000 clones, under 85% recorded once. Specimen: CD4+ or CD8+ T cells sorted from blood, collected in a trial of the OX40 agonist ivuxolimab. Receptors were obtained from an adult with an advanced solid tumor such as melanoma, head and neck, liver or kidney cancer. Both conserved end residues are part of each CDR3. D genes are given only for firm matches. Rows may omit the clone size; those that give it use once, few, many or a size class.

j_call	d_call	v_call	clone_size	cdr3_nt	cdr3_aa
TRBJ1-2	.	TRBV6-1	.	TGTGCCAGCAGTGACGGGACATCCTATGGCTACACCTTC	CASSDGTSYGYTF
TRBJ2-1	TRBD2	TRBV7-9	.	TGTGCCCAGGCACTAGCGCCCGGGGGCAATGAGCAGTTCTTC	CAQALAPGGNEQFF
TRBJ1-5	TRBD1	TRBV4-1	.	TGCGCCAGCAGCCATCACAGGGGGGAAAGTGGCAATCAGCCCCAGCATTTT	CASSHHRGESGNQPQHF
TRBJ1-4	TRBD1	TRBV19	.	TGTGCCAGTAGTATAGATCGAGGGGGCGGGTATGGAAAACTGTTTTTT	CASSIDRGGGYGKLFF
TRBJ2-2	.	TRBV5-1	.	TGCGCCAGCAGCAAGAGCGCTGGGGAGCTGTTTTTT	CASSKSAGELFF
TRBJ2-1	TRBD1	TRBV4-1	.	TGCGCCAGCAGCCAAGTACAGGGGGACTACAATGAGCAGTTCTTC	CASSQVQGDYNEQFF
TRBJ1-4	TRBD1	TRBV28	.	TGTGCCAGCAGTCAAAGTGGACAGGATGAAAAACTGTTTTTT	CASSQSGQDEKLFF
TRBJ1-4	.	TRBV5-1	.	TGCGCCAGCAGCTACGCAACTAATGAAAAACTGTTTTTT	CASSYATNEKLFF
TRBJ2-3	.	TRBV5-6	.	TGTGCCAGCAGCCTGAAGGGTTTGGATACGCAGTATTTT	CASSLKGLDTQYF
TRBJ2-2	.	TRBV6-6	.	TGTGCCAGCAGTTACTCCAGGCAAATCGGGGAGCTGTTTTTT	CASSYSRQIGELFF
TRBJ2-1	TRBD2	TRBV28	.	TGTGCCAGCAGCCTATCCTTTGCGGGGGTCAGGAATGAGCAGTTCTTC	CASSLSFAGVRNEQFF
TRBJ2-7	.	TRBV28	.	TGTGCCAGCAGTTTATACAATTCCTACGAGCAGTACTTC	CASSLYNSYEQYF
TRBJ2-7	TRBD1	TRBV10-3	.	TGTGCCAGTCGGACAGGGCCCATTTACGAGCAGTACTTC	CASRTGPIYEQYF
TRBJ2-3	.	TRBV7-8	few	TGTGCCAGCAGCTTAGGCGGGCCGGGTCCAGATACGCAGTATTTT	CASSLGGPGPDTQYF
TRBJ1-5	.	TRBV11-2	.	TGTGCCAGCAGCTCTACAGGGACAAGGGATCAGCCCCAGCATTTT	CASSSTGTRDQPQHF
TRBJ2-7	.	TRBV30	.	TGTGCCTGGAGTAGGGGGTTTGGAGAGCAGTACTTC	CAWSRGFGEQYF
TRBJ2-3	.	TRBV7-2	.	TGTGCCAGCAGCTGGCGTCAAGACCCAGGAGGCACAGATACGCAGTATTTT	CASSWRQDPGGTDTQYF
TRBJ2-7	TRBD1	TRBV5-1	.	TGCGCCAGCAGACCGGGACAGTCCTACGAGCAGTACTTC	CASRPGQSYEQYF
TRBJ2-1	TRBD2	TRBV28	once	TGTGCCAGCACTAGCGGGAACAATGAGCAGTTCTTC	CASTSGNNEQFF
TRBJ2-5	TRBD2	TRBV7-9	.	TGTGCCAGCAGCTCCAGCGGACTAGTTGAGACCCAGTACTTC	CASSSSGLVETQYF
TRBJ2-7	.	TRBV28	.	TGTGCCAGCAGTTTCGCCAGCTCCTACGAGCAGTACTTC	CASSFASSYEQYF
TRBJ2-6	.	TRBV19	.	TGTGCCAGTAGTATAGGGGGGCTAGAGGCCAACGTCCTGACTTTC	CASSIGGLEANVLTF
TRBJ2-3	TRBD2	TRBV10-3	.	TGTGCCATCAGTGAGTCGAGGGGTGCGGGAGGAACTTTCACAGATACGCAGTATTTT	CAISESRGAGGTFTDTQYF
TRBJ2-7	TRBD2	TRBV27	.	TGTGCCAGCAGTTTATTTTCTCCGGCGGGAGGGCCGGACGAGCAGTACTTC	CASSLFSPAGGPDEQYF
TRBJ2-2	.	TRBV14	.	TGTGCCAGCAGGAGGGGCCCCGGGGAGCTGTTTTTT	CASRRGPGELFF
TRBJ2-5	TRBD2	TRBV7-3	.	TGTGCCAGCAGCTTGGGAGGGCAAGAGACCCAGTACTTC	CASSLGGQETQYF
TRBJ2-2	.	TRBV6-4	.	TGTGCCAGCAGTGACTCTCCAGATGGCGGGGAGCTGTTTTTT	CASSDSPDGGELFF
TRBJ2-1	.	TRBV6-5	.	TGTGCCAGCAGTTACTCGATCACTCTAGCCTCCGGAGAGCAGTTCTTC	CASSYSITLASGEQFF
TRBJ2-1	TRBD2	TRBV11-3	.	TGTGCCAGCAGCTTAGCCGGGCTAGCGGGAGTCAATGAGCAGTTCTTC	CASSLAGLAGVNEQFF
TRBJ2-6	.	TRBV11-2	.	TGTGCCAGCAGCTTAATCGTCGACAGTTTCTCTGGGGCCAACGTCCTGACTTTC	CASSLIVDSFSGANVLTF
TRBJ2-3	.	TRBV18	.	TGTGCCAGCTCGAGCGACGAGGGGACAGATACGCAGTATTTT	CASSSDEGTDTQYF
TRBJ2-7	.	TRBV13	.	TGTGCCAGCAGCCCCAGGGCAGGGCTTTACGAGCAGTACTTC	CASSPRAGLYEQYF
TRBJ2-3	.	TRBV28	.	TGTGCCAGCACCGGGACCACCACTAGCACAGATACGCAGTATTTT	CASTGTTTSTDTQYF
TRBJ2-3	.	TRBV19	.	TGTGCCAGTAGTCTGGGACGCAGCACAGATACGCAGTATTTT	CASSLGRSTDTQYF
TRBJ2-1	.	TRBV5-1	.	TGCGCCAGCAGCTACGAGACAGGATCCTACAATGAGCAGTTCTTC	CASSYETGSYNEQFF
TRBJ2-2	.	TRBV11-2	.	TGTGCCAGCAGCCTCACGGGCCGGGACACCGGGGAGCTGTTTTTT	CASSLTGRDTGELFF